The source of this T cell receptor beta chain is a study of cytomegalovirus exposure and HLA in healthy donors. Overall study context: Within the Caucasian-associated ancestry cluster were 65% to 85% of the approximately 400 genotyped donors.

It was with 60 Vbeta and 13 Jbeta primers that the PCR ran. Generated by immunoSEQ multiplex PCR, the TCRdb table keeps only in-frame clones and is missing some. This table has approximately 61,000 clones, about 80% appearing once. A word on this clone: Its specificity is unknown.

CDR3 length: 15 amino acids. V shed 3 bases and J shed 0 bases, with 9 bases lying between them. Germline V gives CDR1 MNHEY, CDR2 SMNVEV (reference sequence). Study findings and constraints: Some public TCRs appeared in many individuals, while most sequences were rare. Using the classifier, cytomegalovirus status was reportedly diagnosed with high specificity and sensitivity. Across HLA loci, a later analysis found differing TCR association rates, with DRB1 most and HLA-C fewest.

This clonotype was obtained from a man between 45 and 60 years old in good health and CMV-seropositive. The rearrangement joins TRBV27 to TRBJ2-1; D unresolved. The sequencing input was PBMCs. CDR3 bases: TGTGCCAGCAGTTTTACCGAGAGCTCCTACAATGAGCAGTTCTTC. It specifies CASSFTESSYNEQFF.